This T cell receptor beta chain was sequenced in a study of regulatory T cells in long-lasting Graves disease. Study results and caveats: Persistent disease was associated with favored TRBV28 usage and with favored use of TRBJ1-2 and TRBJ2-5.

Indicated time point: persistent/refractory GD, antithyroid drugs over 5 years with positive TRAb. From PBMCs, RNA was extracted and then used to make the TCR library. American Thyroid Association guidelines defined Graves' disease diagnosis. At least ten counts were recorded for this clonotype. Antigen unknown. V was clipped by 2 bases and J by 2 bases, with 6 bases between them. Per the germline V gene, CDR1 is ENHRY and CDR2 is SYGVKD. This CDR3 contains 13 residues. Libraries of TCR beta came from iRepertoire HTBI primers plus Arm-PCR of CDR3 regions. TCRdb reprocessed the multiplex PCR reads via MiXCR and lists one record per CDR3 protein. Here the sample spans roughly 500,000 distinct CDR3 sequences, 20% to 25% being singletons.

The sample consisted of peripheral blood mononuclear cells (PBMCs), taken when the disease was refractory, from a patient treated with antithyroid drugs. The chain has TRBV10-3 and TRBJ2-5; D is undetermined. The origin of this receptor is a female donor with Graves disease. The CDR3 DNA is TGTGCCATCAGTGAGCTAGTACAAGAGACCCAGTACTTC. Its translation is CAISELVQETQYF.